A single T cell receptor beta chain is shown here with its context. The table came from immunoSEQ multiplex PCR; TCRdb's copy has only in-frame clones and leaves some out. The sample has roughly 41,000 clones, 85% seen once; the top ten hold 4.8%. The entry originates in a study of blood T cell repertoires in COVID-19. The V and J ends lost 4 bases and 3 bases, in that order; junction bases with no gene match: 6. This CDR3 has 14 residues. Per the germline V gene, CDR1 is SGDLS and CDR2 is YYNGEE. The chain couples TRBV9 to TRBJ1-2; the match to TRBD1 covers 7 bases. Sequenced input: peripheral blood. The source of this sequence is a man between 50 and 59 years old with active COVID-19. The CDR3 region has the DNA TGTGCCAGCAGCCCCCGGACAGGTCACTATGGCTACACCTTC. Its translation: CASSPRTGHYGYTF.